Listed below are T cell receptor beta chains from one sample, sequenced in a study of Ad26.COV2.S vaccination and SARS-CoV-2 variants. Assay used: immunoSEQ multiplex PCR; TCRdb lists only in-frame clones, some missing. The sample includes 360,000 or so clones, 80% to 90% of them seen just once. The sequences come from peripheral blood, collected in a trial of Ad26.COV2.S vaccine versus placebo. The receptor source for this set is a person aged 18-60 years who received the Ad26.COV2.S COVID-19 vaccine or a placebo. Both conserved end residues are part of each CDR3. Each record gives: J gene, D gene, clone size, V gene, CDR3 DNA, CDR3 protein. The D gene is left open where the match is weak. A row's size may be missing; if present it is once, few, many or a size class.

>TRBJ2-6|.|.|TRBV30
TGTGCCTGGACGGGGACTTTCTCTGGGGCCAACGTCCTGACTTTC
CAWTGTFSGANVLTF
>TRBJ2-1|.|.|TRBV18
TGTGCCAGCTCGCGACCCTCTACCTCCTACAATGAGCAGTTCTTC
CASSRPSTSYNEQFF
>TRBJ2-1|.|.|TRBV5-4
TGTGCCAGCAGCTTGGACCAACAGGGTTACAATGAGCAGTTCTTC
CASSLDQQGYNEQFF
>TRBJ2-7|TRBD1|.|TRBV2
TGTGCCAGCATAGAGGGACAGGGGGAATGGGAGCAGTACTTC
CASIEGQGEWEQYF
>TRBJ1-4|TRBD1|.|TRBV6-1
TGTGCCAGCAGTGAGTCGGGACAGATCTTGTTT
CASSESGQILF
>TRBJ1-1|.|.|TRBV18
TGTGCCAGCTCACCATGGAGGAACACTGAAGCTTTCTTT
CASSPWRNTEAFF
>TRBJ2-5|TRBD2|.|TRBV6-6
TGTGCCAGCAGTGGACTAGCGGGAGCTCCCGAGACCCAGTACTTC
CASSGLAGAPETQYF
>TRBJ1-1|.|.|TRBV10-3
TGTGCCACAGGGGAAATGAACACTGAAGCTTTCTTT
CATGEMNTEAFF
>TRBJ2-5|.|.|TRBV16
TGTGCCAGCAGCCAATCAGTCGGGACATGGGAGACCCAGTACTTC
CASSQSVGTWETQYF
>TRBJ2-7|.|.|TRBV7-9
TGTGCCAGCAGCTTCCACGGGAGCTCCTACGAGCAGTACTTC
CASSFHGSSYEQYF
>TRBJ1-2|.|few|TRBV5-4
TGTGCCAGCAGCTTGGCCGCAGGGGAGAACTATGGCTACACCTTC
CASSLAAGENYGYTF
>TRBJ2-3|.|.|TRBV13
TGTGCCAGCTCCCTCTCCGGGTGGCGGGGTAGCACAGATACGCAGTATTTT
CASSLSGWRGSTDTQYF
>TRBJ2-5|.|.|TRBV15
TGTGCCACCAGCAGAGACAGGGGATGGCAAGAGACCCAGTACTTC
CATSRDRGWQETQYF
>TRBJ2-5|TRBD2|.|TRBV7-2
TGTGCCAGCAGCCCACGGACTAGCGGGGGTCAGACCCAGTACTTC
CASSPRTSGGQTQYF
>TRBJ1-6|TRBD1|.|TRBV18
TGTGCCAGCTCCCCACAATCGGACAGGGTAGGGTCACCCCTCCACTTT
CASSPQSDRVGSPLHF
>TRBJ1-4|TRBD1|.|TRBV30
TGTGCCTGGAGTTACCAGGGACAGGGAAAGGGAAAACTGTTTTTT
CAWSYQGQGKGKLFF
>TRBJ1-1|.|once|TRBV14
TGTGCCAGCAGCGAAACAGGAACTGAAGCTTTCTTT
CASSETGTEAFF
>TRBJ1-2|TRBD1|.|TRBV6-5
TGTGCCAGCAGTAACAGGGGTGGCTACACCTTC
CASSNRGGYTF
>TRBJ2-7|.|.|TRBV9
TGTGCCAGCAGCGTAGATGGAGGGGCTCGGTACGAGCAGTACTTC
CASSVDGGARYEQYF
>TRBJ2-5|.|.|TRBV6-5
TGTGCCAGCAGTTACTCTGGAGCCGGCACGGAGACCCAGTACTTC
CASSYSGAGTETQYF
>TRBJ2-3|TRBD1|once|TRBV9
TGTGCCAGCAGCTCTACGGGGACAGGGGGGAATACGCAGTATTTT
CASSSTGTGGNTQYF
>TRBJ1-2|.|.|TRBV5-1
TGCGCCAGCAGCCCGGGCGGCAGGGAAGGAGGCTACACCTTC
CASSPGGREGGYTF
>TRBJ2-3|TRBD2|.|TRBV3-1/TRBV3-2
TGTGCCAGCAGCCAAACCTCAGGACCGTGGACTAGGACCCGGGGGACGCAGTATTTT
CASSQTSGPWTRTRGTQYF
>TRBJ1-2|.|.|TRBV18
TGTGCCAGCTCACCACTGGCAGCCGATACTAACTATGGCTACACCTTC
CASSPLAADTNYGYTF
>TRBJ1-1|.|.|TRBV9
TGTGCCAGCAGCGGTCTCGGGAGGAACACTGAAGCTTTCTTT
CASSGLGRNTEAFF
>TRBJ1-1|TRBD1|.|TRBV30
TGTGCCTCGAGGAAGGGGGCGGCCTTAGATGAAGCTTTCTTT
CASRKGAALDEAFF
>TRBJ2-7|TRBD1|.|TRBV11-3
TGTGCCAGCAGCTCAGGGACAGGGGATTCCTACGAGCAGTACTTC
CASSSGTGDSYEQYF
>TRBJ2-7|.|.|TRBV5-6
TGTGCCAGCAGCAATCAATTCAGGGCCTACGAGCAGTACTTC
CASSNQFRAYEQYF
>TRBJ1-2|TRBD1|.|TRBV7-9
TGTGCCAGCAGCTACCGGGACAGGGTGGACGGCTACACCTTC
CASSYRDRVDGYTF
>TRBJ2-7|.|.|TRBV4-2
TGTGCCAGCAGCCAAGAGATGGGACAACAATACGAGCAGTACTTC
CASSQEMGQQYEQYF
>TRBJ1-2|TRBD1|.|TRBV19
TGTGCCAGTAGTATCTACGGGACAGCGAGCTCCTATGGCTACACCTTC
CASSIYGTASSYGYTF
>TRBJ2-7|.|.|TRBV7-3
TGTGCCAGCAGCCCCATGGGGAGCTCCTACGAGCAGTACTTC
CASSPMGSSYEQYF
>TRBJ1-4|TRBD1|.|TRBV28
TGTGCCAGCAGTCCCCCGCCCGGGACAGGGGAAAAACTGTTTTTT
CASSPPPGTGEKLFF
>TRBJ1-5|.|.|TRBV25-1
TGTGCCAGCAGTGATGCAGGGGGCAATCAGCCCCAGCATTTT
CASSDAGGNQPQHF
>TRBJ1-2|TRBD1|.|TRBV6-2/TRBV6-3
TGTGCCAGCAGTTACTCAGGATTGACAGGGAGGGATGGCTACACCTTC
CASSYSGLTGRDGYTF
>TRBJ1-6|TRBD1|few|TRBV7-9
TGTGCCAGCAGCTTAGAAGGGCACAGGGGTAATTCACCCCTCCACTTT
CASSLEGHRGNSPLHF
>TRBJ1-2|.|.|TRBV30
TGTGCCTGGAGTGTATATCTCGGGGGCTACACCTTC
CAWSVYLGGYTF
>TRBJ2-3|.|few|TRBV21-1
TGTGCCAGCAGGCATCCGGGACTAGCGGGGGGGTGGTATACGCAGTATTTT
CASRHPGLAGGWYTQYF
>TRBJ1-5|.|.|TRBV2
TGTGCCAGCAGTCGAGACGGAGACAATCAGCCCCAGCATTTT
CASSRDGDNQPQHF
>TRBJ2-3|.|.|TRBV11-2
TGTGCCAGCAGCCCGGGCGGGGCTAGCACAGATACGCAGTATTTT
CASSPGGASTDTQYF
>TRBJ1-2|TRBD1|.|TRBV19
TGTGCCAGTAGGCGCTCTCCGGGGACAGTCCAGTCCCACAACTATGGCTACACCTTC
CASRRSPGTVQSHNYGYTF
>TRBJ2-7|.|.|TRBV4-2
TGTGCCAGCAACCCCTACCCGGGCGTCTCCTACGAGCAGTACTTC
CASNPYPGVSYEQYF
>TRBJ1-2|.|.|TRBV5-4
TGTGCCAGCAGCTCCCCGAGGACCTATGGCTACACCTTC
CASSSPRTYGYTF
>TRBJ2-2|.|.|TRBV30
TGTGCCTGGAAGACGGTAACCGGGGAGCTGTTTTTT
CAWKTVTGELFF
>TRBJ1-4|TRBD1|.|TRBV6-2/TRBV6-3
TGTGCCAGCAGCCCCGCCAGGGGGGGCGAAAAACTGTTTTTT
CASSPARGGEKLFF
>TRBJ1-5|.|.|TRBV6-5
TGTGCCAGCAACGTAGGAGTGGATCAGCCCCAGCATTTT
CASNVGVDQPQHF
>TRBJ2-3|.|.|TRBV7-6
TGTGCCAGCAGCTCCACAGATACGCAGTATTTT
CASSSTDTQYF
>TRBJ2-1|TRBD1|.|TRBV15
TGTGCCACCAGCAGGGTCGGGACAGGCTCCTACAATGAGCAGTTCTTC
CATSRVGTGSYNEQFF
>TRBJ1-2|TRBD1|.|TRBV4-3
TGCGCCAGCAGCCAAGAGGGGACAGGGAATGGCTACACCTTC
CASSQEGTGNGYTF
>TRBJ2-7|TRBD2|.|TRBV19
TGTGCCAGTAGTCCCCGGACTAGCGGCACCTACGAGCAGTACTTC
CASSPRTSGTYEQYF
>TRBJ1-2|.|.|TRBV12-3/TRBV12-4
TGTGCCAGCAGTGCCCGGATTACGAGAGGCTACACCTTC
CASSARITRGYTF
>TRBJ1-4|.|.|TRBV3-1/TRBV3-2
TGTGCCAGCAGCCTTAATGAAAAACTGTTTTTT
CASSLNEKLFF
>TRBJ1-2|.|few|TRBV6-5
TGTGCCAGCAGTCAGGATTCTGCCCCGTATGGCTACACCTTC
CASSQDSAPYGYTF
>TRBJ2-7|.|.|TRBV4-2
TGTGCCAGCAGCCAAGAAGCCCTCGCTCTGCAGTACTTC
CASSQEALALQYF
>TRBJ1-5|.|.|TRBV6-2/TRBV6-3
TGTGCCTGCAACCCTAGGGGCTATAGCAATCAGCCCCAGCATTTT
CACNPRGYSNQPQHF